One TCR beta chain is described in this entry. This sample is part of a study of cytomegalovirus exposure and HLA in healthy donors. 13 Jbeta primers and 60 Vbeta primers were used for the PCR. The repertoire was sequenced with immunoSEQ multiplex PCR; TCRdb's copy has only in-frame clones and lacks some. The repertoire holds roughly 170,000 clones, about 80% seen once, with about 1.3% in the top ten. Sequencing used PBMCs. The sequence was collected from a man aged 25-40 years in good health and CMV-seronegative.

CDR3 coding DNA: TGTGCCAGTAGTACAGGAGCCATAGGGGGGGCGCGCGAAAAACTGTTTTTT. Its translation: CASSTGAIGGAREKLFF. J is TRBJ1-4 and V is TRBV19, with D possibly matching TRBD1 (6 bases). This CDR3 is built from 17 residues. V lost 4 bases and J 8 bases, leaving 23 bases between the germline ends. Germline CDR1 LNHDA, CDR2 SQIVND (reference sequence).